This is a list of T cell receptor beta chains from one sample in a study of T-cell reconstitution after alpha-beta-depleted transplantation in children. MiXCR was run by TCRdb on the PCR reads, yielding one entry per CDR3 protein. The sample includes approximately 110,000 distinct CDR3 sequences, 23% seen only once; the top ten take 10%. The sequences come from PBMCs, mostly from graft donor cells, collected 180 days after TCRalphabeta/CD19-depleted stem cell transplant. All receptors come from a male patient aged 2 to 10 who had a stem cell transplant for chronic granulomatous disease, so the T cells may come from the graft donor. The CDR3 runs from the conserved cysteine through the conserved F or W. A D gene is named only where the DNA matches it firmly. Size tells how often a clone was seen (once, few, many) or the class of an expanded clone, and some rows leave it out.

j_call clone_size v_call d_call cdr3_nt cdr3_aa
TRBJ2-1 . TRBV7-4 . TGTGCCAGCAGGGTTGTTTCTAGCTCCAGTCTTTACAATGAGCAGTTCTTC CASRVVSSSSLYNEQFF
TRBJ2-5 . TRBV20-1 . TGCAGTGCTAGGGTTATCGGCGGCAAAGAGACCCAGTACTTC CSARVIGGKETQYF
TRBJ2-1 . TRBV20-1 TRBD2 TGCAGTGCTGCTAGCGGGGTCGGTTACAATGAGCAGTTCTTC CSAASGVGYNEQFF
TRBJ2-7 . TRBV5-4 . TGTGCCAGCAGCCAGGACGGGCCCTACGAGCAGTACTTC CASSQDGPYEQYF
TRBJ2-7 . TRBV20-1 TRBD2 TGCAGTGCTAGCCTCCACGGACTAGCGGGGGGCGGCTACGAGCAGTACTTC CSASLHGLAGGGYEQYF
TRBJ2-7 . TRBV7-2 TRBD2 TGTGCCAGCAGCCGACTAGCGGGAGGTCTCATCTACGAGCAGTACTTC CASSRLAGGLIYEQYF
TRBJ2-2 many TRBV7-7 . TGTGCTAGCAGCTTAGTGGACACGATTAATTCGAACACCGGGGAGCTGTTTTTT CASSLVDTINSNTGELFF
TRBJ2-1 . TRBV20-1 TRBD2 TGCAGTGCTCCCAAGGGACTAGCGGGAGTCGATGAGCAGTTCTTC CSAPKGLAGVDEQFF
TRBJ2-7 . TRBV7-6 TRBD2 TGTGCCAGCAGCCCCAGCGGGAGGACAACCTACGAGCAGTACTTC CASSPSGRTTYEQYF
TRBJ2-1 many TRBV5-8 TRBD2 TGTGCCAGCAGCTCCGCTAGCGGGATCTCTTACAATGAGCAGTTCTTC CASSSASGISYNEQFF
TRBJ2-1 many TRBV12-3/TRBV12-4 . TGTGCCAGCAGTTTTATCGGTGAGCAGTTCTTC CASSFIGEQFF
TRBJ2-3 many TRBV12-3/TRBV12-4 TRBD2 TGTGCCAGCAGTTTCGGTAGCGGGGATAGCACAGATACGCAGTATTTT CASSFGSGDSTDTQYF
TRBJ1-1 once TRBV5-1 TRBD1 TGCGCCAGCAGCCGCGACAGGGCTTACACTGAAGCTTTCTTT CASSRDRAYTEAFF
TRBJ2-1 few TRBV10-3 TRBD2 TGTGCCATCAAGGGCGGGGGGGCCTCTCGGCAGTTCTTC CAIKGGGASRQFF
TRBJ2-1 many TRBV4-3 . TGCGCCAGCAGCCAAGCTTGGGGCGTAACAGGCAATGAGCAGTTCTTC CASSQAWGVTGNEQFF
TRBJ1-4 . TRBV6-1 . TGTGCCAGCAGACCCACAGGGACACTCAATGAAAAACTGTTTTTT CASRPTGTLNEKLFF
TRBJ2-1 few TRBV7-2 TRBD2 TGTGCCAGCAGCTTGACTAGCGGGAAGGGTGAGCAGTTCTTC CASSLTSGKGEQFF
TRBJ2-2 few TRBV7-8 . TGTGCCAGCAGACCAATTCCAAGCGGGAACACCGGGGAGCTGTTTTTT CASRPIPSGNTGELFF
TRBJ2-1 few TRBV12-3/TRBV12-4 TRBD2 TGTGCCAGCACCCCCGGACTAGTCGTTGAGCAGTTCTTC CASTPGLVVEQFF
TRBJ2-1 many TRBV20-1 . TGCAGTGCCCCGGGAGTTTTCAATGAGCAGTTCTTC CSAPGVFNEQFF
TRBJ1-4 few TRBV12-3/TRBV12-4 . TGTGCCAGCAGTTTGGAAAGGGATGATGAAAAACTGTTTTTT CASSLERDDEKLFF
TRBJ2-5 . TRBV12-3/TRBV12-4 TRBD2 TGTGCCAGCAGTTTAACTCTAGCGGAAAGACAAGAGACCCAGTACTTC CASSLTLAERQETQYF
TRBJ1-1 . TRBV29-1 TRBD1 TGCAGCGGGGGACAGGGGAGGGGAGTTCCTGAAGCTTTCTTT CSGGQGRGVPEAFF
TRBJ2-4 many TRBV20-1 . TGCAGTGCTAGGCTGACGGGTGACATTCAGTACTTC CSARLTGDIQYF
TRBJ2-1 few TRBV15 TRBD2 TGTGCCACCAGCAGAGGTTCGACCGGACTAGCGGGAGTCAATGAGCAGTTCTTC CATSRGSTGLAGVNEQFF
TRBJ2-7 . TRBV4-3 . TGCGCCAGCAGCCCCTCTCCCTCCTACGAGCAGTACTTC CASSPSPSYEQYF
TRBJ2-3 many TRBV20-1 . TGCAGTGCTAGCAGGCCAGCGACAGATACGCAGTATTTT CSASRPATDTQYF
TRBJ2-5 few TRBV5-6 . TGTGCCAGCAGCTTGTCTGGGGAAGAGACCCAGTACTTC CASSLSGEETQYF
TRBJ2-7 many TRBV10-3 . TGTGCCATCAGTGAGTCTGAGGGCGAGCAGTACTTC CAISESEGEQYF
TRBJ2-7 . TRBV15 . TGTGCCACCAGCAGAGATCAGTGGGTGACTAGAGACTACGAGCAGTACTTC CATSRDQWVTRDYEQYF
TRBJ2-7 . TRBV5-1 . TGCGCCAGCAGCTTGGGCGCAGGGCGGATCTACGAGCAGTACTTC CASSLGAGRIYEQYF
TRBJ1-5 . TRBV12-3/TRBV12-4 . TGTGCCAGCAGTTTCGCGCGACAGCCCCAGCATTTT CASSFARQPQHF
TRBJ2-7 many TRBV20-1 . TGCAGTGCTAGACGCCAGCTAGACGAGCAGTACTTC CSARRQLDEQYF
TRBJ2-7 few TRBV5-1 TRBD1 TGCGCCAGCAGGATAGCCGGGACAGGGCATTACGAGCAGTACTTC CASRIAGTGHYEQYF
TRBJ1-1 . TRBV20-1 . TGCAGTGCTAGAGATTACACTGAAGCTTTCTTT CSARDYTEAFF
TRBJ2-7 many TRBV20-1 TRBD2 TGCAGTGCTAGGGGTACTAGCGGTTACGAGCAGTACTTC CSARGTSGYEQYF
TRBJ2-7 . TRBV28 TRBD1 TGTGCCAGCAGTCGGAACAGGGGCCCCTACGAGCAGTACTTC CASSRNRGPYEQYF
TRBJ2-1 few TRBV12-3/TRBV12-4 TRBD1 TGTGCCAGCAGTTCCGGGACAGGGGTCTACAATGAGCAGTTCTTC CASSSGTGVYNEQFF
TRBJ2-7 few TRBV29-1 . TGCAGCGTTGACGCACCCCACTCCTACGAGCAGTACTTC CSVDAPHSYEQYF
TRBJ2-3 . TRBV7-2 TRBD2 TGTGCCAGCAGCTATAGCGGGGGGGCCACAGATACGCAGTATTTC CASSYSGGATDTQYF
TRBJ2-7 many TRBV6-5 TRBD1 TGTGCCAGCAGTTACTCGACAGGGGAGGTTCTCTACGAGCAGTACTTC CASSYSTGEVLYEQYF
TRBJ2-1 . TRBV6-2/TRBV6-3 TRBD2 TGTGCCAGCACCGTTCTGAAAAGGGGACTAGCGGGGGGGCTAAGCTCCTACAATGAGCAGTTCTTC CASTVLKRGLAGGLSSYNEQFF
TRBJ1-5 . TRBV20-1 . TGCAGTGTGGGAGGGTTTCAGCCCCAGCATTTT CSVGGFQPQHF
TRBJ1-5 many TRBV21-1 . TGTGCCAGCAGGTTTCGTAGCAATCAGCCCCAGCATTTT CASRFRSNQPQHF
TRBJ2-5 . TRBV12-3/TRBV12-4 . TGTGCCAGCAGTTTATTCCCTGAGGAGACCCAGTACTTC CASSLFPEETQYF
TRBJ2-1 few TRBV12-3/TRBV12-4 . TGTGCCAGCAGTGGCCTAGGGGGGACTACCGGAGAGAGCTCCTACAATGAGCAGTTCTTC CASSGLGGTTGESSYNEQFF
TRBJ2-5 . TRBV28 . TGTGCCAGCGGTGCTTCGGACGGTGGAGAGACCCAGTACTTC CASGASDGGETQYF
TRBJ2-7 once TRBV7-8 . TGTGCCAGCAGCGTCGCCGTGGGGGGCTCCTACGAGCAGTACTTC CASSVAVGGSYEQYF
TRBJ2-3 few TRBV12-3/TRBV12-4 TRBD2 TGTGCCAGCAGTCTAGCGGGGGGTCACACAGATACGCAGTATTTT CASSLAGGHTDTQYF
TRBJ2-5 few TRBV27 . TGTGCCAGCAGCCCGAGGGCGGCCTCTCTCAAAGAGACCCAGTACTTC CASSPRAASLKETQYF
TRBJ2-5 few TRBV7-6 . TGTGCCAGCAGCTTAGACGCTCGGTATAGACAAGAGACCCAGTACTTC CASSLDARYRQETQYF
TRBJ1-2 many TRBV29-1 . TGCAGCGTTGAAGATCGCGGACTCATCTCTAACTATGGCTACACCTTC CSVEDRGLISNYGYTF
TRBJ2-1 . TRBV24-1 . TGTGCCACCAGTGATACGCGTATCAATGAGCAGTTCTTC CATSDTRINEQFF